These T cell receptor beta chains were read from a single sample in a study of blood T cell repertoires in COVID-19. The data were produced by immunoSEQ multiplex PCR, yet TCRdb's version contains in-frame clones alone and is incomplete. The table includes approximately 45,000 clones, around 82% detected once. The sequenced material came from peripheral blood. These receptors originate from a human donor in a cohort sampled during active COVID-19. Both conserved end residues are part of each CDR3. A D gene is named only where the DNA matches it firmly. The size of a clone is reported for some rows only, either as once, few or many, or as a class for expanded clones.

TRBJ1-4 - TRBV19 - CASSLRRGRATNEKLFF TGTGCCAGTAGTCTACGGCGGGGCCGAGCAACTAATGAAAAACTGTTTTTT
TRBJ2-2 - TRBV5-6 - CASNSREAGELFF TGTGCCAGCAATAGCAGGGAAGCCGGGGAGCTGTTTTTT
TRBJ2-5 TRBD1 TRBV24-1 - CATQDRGTRETQYF TGTGCCACACAGGACAGGGGGACAAGGGAGACCCAGTACTTC
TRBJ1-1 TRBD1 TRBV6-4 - CASRRTGNTEAFF TGTGCCAGCAGGAGGACAGGGAACACTGAAGCTTTCTTT
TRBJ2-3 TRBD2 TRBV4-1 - CASSQEPEGSGGALDTQYF TGCGCCAGCAGCCAAGAGCCCGAAGGTAGCGGGGGGGCTTTAGATACGCAGTATTTT
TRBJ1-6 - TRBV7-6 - CASSLAGGVNSPLHF TGTGCCAGCAGCTTAGCGGGGGGAGTTAATTCACCCCTCCACTTT
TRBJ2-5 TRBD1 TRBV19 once CASSIIGTGKQTQYF TGTGCCAGTAGTATTATTGGGACAGGGAAACAGACCCAGTACTTC
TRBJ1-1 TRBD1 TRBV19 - CASSTAHMTGSAEAFF TGTGCCAGTAGTACCGCGCACATGACAGGGTCGGCTGAAGCTTTCTTT
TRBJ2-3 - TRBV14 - CASSQDGSEGLDTQYF TGTGCCAGCAGCCAAGACGGTTCAGAGGGCCTTGATACGCAGTATTTT
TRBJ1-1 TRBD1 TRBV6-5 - CASRRGTGRTTEAFF TGTGCCAGCAGAAGGGGGACAGGGAGGACCACTGAAGCTTTCTTT
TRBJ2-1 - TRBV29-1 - CSVRESYNEQFF TGCAGCGTTCGCGAATCCTACAATGAGCAGTTCTTC
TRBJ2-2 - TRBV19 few CASSSKGQIAGELFF TGTGCCAGTAGCTCAAAAGGACAGATTGCCGGGGAGCTGTTTTTT
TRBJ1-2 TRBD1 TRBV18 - CASSTGQDYGYTF TGTGCCAGCTCAACGGGACAGGACTATGGCTACACCTTC
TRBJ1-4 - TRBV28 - CASSSRLGGKNEKLFF TGTGCCAGCAGTTCTCGATTGGGGGGAAAGAATGAAAAACTGTTTTTT
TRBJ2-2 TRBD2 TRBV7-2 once CASSTGTSGSRTGELFF TGTGCCAGCAGCACGGGGACTAGCGGGAGCCGCACCGGGGAGCTGTTTTTT
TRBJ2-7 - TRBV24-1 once CATSQDTYEQYF TGTGCCACCAGCCAGGACACCTACGAGCAGTACTTC
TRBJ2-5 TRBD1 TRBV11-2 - CASSSGQGARETQYF TGTGCCAGCAGCTCGGGACAGGGGGCGCGGGAGACCCAGTACTTC
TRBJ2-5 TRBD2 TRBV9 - CASSVEGAGTSHGPKETQYF TGTGCCAGCAGCGTAGAAGGTGCCGGGACTAGCCATGGACCGAAAGAGACCCAGTACTTC
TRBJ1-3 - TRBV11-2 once CASSPSSAGNTIYF TGTGCCAGCAGCCCCTCCTCCGCTGGAAACACCATATATTTT
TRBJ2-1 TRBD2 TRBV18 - CASSSRTSGSYNEQFF TGTGCCAGCTCATCTCGGACTAGCGGGTCCTACAATGAGCAGTTCTTC
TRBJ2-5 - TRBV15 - CATSRGGSETQYF TGTGCCACCAGCAGAGGAGGTTCAGAGACCCAGTACTTC
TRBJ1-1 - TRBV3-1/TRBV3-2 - CASSPSTGSRAEAFF TGTGCCAGCAGCCCCTCAACAGGGAGTCGGGCTGAAGCTTTCTTT
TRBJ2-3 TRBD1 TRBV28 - CASRLPGQGAADTQYF TGTGCCAGCAGACTACCGGGACAGGGGGCCGCAGATACGCAGTATTTT
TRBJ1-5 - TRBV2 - CASSFQGGQPQHF TGTGCCAGCAGTTTTCAGGGAGGCCAGCCCCAGCATTTT
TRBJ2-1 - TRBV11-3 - CASSRGEFGEQFF TGTGCCAGCAGCCGGGGTGAGTTTGGAGAGCAGTTCTTC
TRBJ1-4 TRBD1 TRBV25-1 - CASTPDTGGYEKLFF TGTGCCAGCACCCCCGATACAGGGGGCTATGAAAAACTGTTTTTT
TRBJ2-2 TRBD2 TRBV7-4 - CASTTDGAGGNTGELFF TGTGCCAGCACCACGGACGGGGCGGGAGGGAACACCGGGGAGCTGTTTTTT
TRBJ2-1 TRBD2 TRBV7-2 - CASRGPRSGSISYNEQFF TGTGCCAGCAGGGGCCCTAGGAGCGGGAGTATCTCCTACAATGAGCAGTTCTTC
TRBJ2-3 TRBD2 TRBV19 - CASSSGTSGTDTQYF TGTGCCAGTAGTTCCGGGACTAGCGGCACAGATACGCAGTATTTT
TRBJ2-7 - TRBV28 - CASSPGLGQYF TGTGCCAGCTCACCGGGACTTGGGCAGTACTTC
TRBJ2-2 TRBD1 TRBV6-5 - CASSPGGAYTGELFF TGTGCCAGCAGTCCAGGGGGCGCGTACACCGGGGAGCTGTTTTTT
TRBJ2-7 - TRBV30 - CAWSRGVYEQYF TGTGCCTGGAGCCGGGGAGTCTACGAGCAGTACTTC
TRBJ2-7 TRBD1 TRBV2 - CASRPDRNEQYF TGTGCCAGCAGACCGGACAGGAACGAGCAGTACTTC
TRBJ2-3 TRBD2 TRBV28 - CASSASGGITDTQYF TGTGCCAGCAGTGCTAGCGGGGGAATCACAGATACGCAGTATTTT
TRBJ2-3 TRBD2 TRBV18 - CASSKLETSGSSNTDTQYF TGTGCCAGCTCTAAACTGGAAACTAGCGGGAGTTCAAACACAGATACGCAGTATTTT
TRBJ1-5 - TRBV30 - CAWRGSGEGQPQHF TGTGCCTGGAGAGGATCAGGGGAGGGGCAGCCCCAGCATTTT
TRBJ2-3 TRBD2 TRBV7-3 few CASGAGPSTDTQYF TGTGCCAGCGGAGCGGGGCCTAGCACAGATACGCAGTATTTT
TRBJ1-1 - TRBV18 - CASSGGSTEAFF TGTGCCAGCTCCGGGGGAAGTACTGAAGCTTTCTTT
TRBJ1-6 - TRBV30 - CAWSISQGSPLHF TGTGCCTGGAGTATCTCTCAGGGGTCACCCCTCCACTTT
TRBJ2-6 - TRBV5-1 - CASSLDISGANVLTF TGCGCCAGCAGCTTGGATATCTCTGGGGCCAACGTCCTGACTTTC
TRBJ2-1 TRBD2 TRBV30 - CAWSPGLAGGPDEQFF TGTGCCTGGAGTCCGGGACTAGCGGGAGGGCCGGATGAGCAGTTCTTC
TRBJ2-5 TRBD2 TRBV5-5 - CASSQQLAVQETQYF TGTGCCAGCAGCCAACAACTAGCGGTCCAAGAGACCCAGTACTTC
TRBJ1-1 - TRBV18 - CASSPSQGVNTEAFF TGTGCCAGCTCACCATCACAGGGAGTGAACACTGAAGCTTTCTTT
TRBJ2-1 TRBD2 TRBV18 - CASSPNSGGARNEQFF TGTGCCAGCTCACCAAATAGCGGGGGGGCCCGAAATGAGCAGTTCTTC
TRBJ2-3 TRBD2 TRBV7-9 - CASSPSGGALHTQYF TGTGCCAGCAGCCCCAGCGGGGGGGCTTTACATACGCAGTATTTT